This paragraph covers one T cell receptor beta chain sequence. The CDR3 covers 14 residues. The V gene end was trimmed by 4 bases and the J gene end by 6 bases; junction bases not matched to a gene: 8. Germline V gene lookup returns CDR1 SGHRS and CDR2 YFSETQ. Unique molecular identifiers were incorporated into the prepared TCRbeta library. TCRdb re-derived calls from the PCR reads in MiXCR, one entry per CDR3 protein. Here the sample spans about 110,000 distinct CDR3 sequences, about a tenth being singletons. This entry comes from a study of T-cell reconstitution after alpha-beta-depleted transplantation in children.

The chain couples TRBV5-1 to TRBJ1-2; TRBD1 matches at 8 bases. This receptor was taken from a human donor who donated a stem cell graft to a child with acute lymphoblastic leukemia. The sample consisted of PBMCs from the stem cell graft donor, taken from the stem cell graft. CDR3 DNA sequence: TGCGCCAGCAGCGTTGACAGGGGACCAGATGGCTACACCTTC. It encodes CASSVDRGPDGYTF.